The 20 T cell receptor beta chains below all came from one sample that was sequenced in a study of blood T cell repertoires in COVID-19. TCRdb keeps only in-frame clones here, not all; method: immunoSEQ multiplex PCR. The sample contains 100,000 or so clones, 65% to 90% of which appear only once. The sequenced sample consisted of peripheral blood. The receptors derive from a man aged 55 to 69 with acute or convalescent COVID-19.

The rearrangement uses TRBV29-1 and TRBJ2-7; tentatively, D is TRBD1 (6 bases). This CDR3 is 13 amino acids long. Trimming pared 2 bases from V and 0 bases from J, leaving 8 bases between. Germline loops: CDR1 SQVTM, CDR2 ANQGSEA. The CDR3 DNA follows: TGCAGCGTTGAACAGGGGAGCTCCTACGAGCAGTACTTC. Residues: CSVEQGSSYEQYF.

The V gene is TRBV6-1, the J gene TRBJ1-2, with D tentatively TRBD1 (5 bases). There are 15 residues in the CDR3. Germline V gene lookup returns CDR1 MNHNS and CDR2 SASEGT. V was trimmed by 2 bases and J by 4 bases, leaving 14 bases between them. DNA for the CDR3: TGTGCCAGCAGTGAAAGCGGGGCCCTGACCTATGGCTACACCTTC. This sequence encodes CASSESGALTYGYTF.

The rearrangement uses TRBV10-2 and TRBJ1-5, with D maybe TRBD1 (5 bases). Germline V gives CDR1 WSHSY, CDR2 SAAADI. CDR3 length: 17 residues. Between the trimmed V and J ends, which lost 0 bases and 6 bases, there was a span of 18 bases. The CDR3 here is CASSESGGVRHGQPQHF. CDR3 nucleotides: TGCGCCAGCAGTGAGTCGGGGGGAGTGCGGCATGGTCAGCCCCAGCATTTT.

V usage is TRBV7-4 and J usage is TRBJ1-1, with D unresolved. Looked up from germline, CDR1 is SGHVT and CDR2 is SQSDAQ. Trimming cost V 5 bases and J 4 bases, with 11 bases left between them. The CDR3 consists of 13 residues. CDR3 region: CASSPDWVTEAFF. The DNA for the CDR3 is TGTGCCAGCAGCCCCGACTGGGTCACTGAAGCTTTCTTT.

In its sample, this clone was seen once. The chain couples TRBV6-2 or TRBV6-3 to TRBJ2-1; D call uncertain. Germline CDR1 reads MNHEY; CDR2 reads SVGEGT. The V gene lost 0 bases and the J gene lost 9 bases, with 9 bases spanning the gap. The CDR3 loop spans 13 amino acids. The CDR3: CASSYSISSEQFF. In nucleotides, the CDR3 is TGTGCCAGCAGTTACTCGATATCTAGTGAGCAGTTCTTC.

This chain joins TRBV30 and TRBJ2-1, with 10 bases aligning to TRBD2. Trimming at V came to 0 bases and at J to 12 bases, leaving 8 bases not matched to a gene. CDR3 length: 14 amino acids. Germline V CDR1 and CDR2: GTSNPN, SVGIG (reference sequence). The CDR3 sequence is CAWSVGAGGPRQFF. The CDR3 region has the DNA TGTGCCTGGAGTGTAGGAGCGGGAGGGCCGCGGCAGTTCTTC.

V usage is TRBV6-6 and J usage is TRBJ2-3, with D possibly being TRBD1 (5 bases). CDR3 length: 16 amino acids. Germline CDR1 and CDR2: MNHNY and SVGAGI (reference sequence). The V gene lost 5 bases and the J gene lost 0 bases, with 15 bases spanning the gap. Here the CDR3 DNA reads TGTGCCAGCAGTAGGGAAGGGGATACGAGCACAGATACGCAGTATTTT. This encodes CASSREGDTSTDTQYF.

This clone was seen once. This chain joins TRBV5-4 and TRBJ2-7, with 10 nucleotides matching TRBD1. Trimming took 4 bases from V and 3 from J; bases not matched to a gene: 7. The germline V gene encodes CDR1 SGHNT and CDR2 YYREEE (reference sequence). The CDR3 length is 15 residues. The DNA of the CDR3 is TGTGCCAGCAGCCGGGCGGGGACAGGGGACTACGAGCAGTACTTC. Protein product: CASSRAGTGDYEQYF. The variable domain in full, completed from reference TRBV5-4 and TRBJ2-7, reads ETGVTQSPTHLIKTRGQQVTLRCSSQSGHNTVSWYQQALGQGPQFIFQYYREEENGRGNFPPRFSGLQFPNYSSELNVNALELDDSALYLCASSRAGTGDYEQYFGPGTRLTVT.

At least ten counts were recorded for this clone. The chain uses TRBV19 and TRBJ2-2, with a tentative D call TRBD1 (5 bases). Trimming removed 5 bases from V and 7 bases from J, with 14 bases in between. CDR1 is LNHDA, CDR2 SQIVND, per germline (reference sequence). The CDR3 covers 14 residues. For the CDR3, the DNA is TGTGCCAGTAGTCGCCGGCAGGGTATCGGGGAGCTGTTTTTT. Translated: CASSRRQGIGELFF. Filled out from reference TRBV19 and TRBJ2-2, the complete variable domain reads DGGITQSPKYLFRKEGQNVTLSCEQNLNHDAMYWYRQDPGQGLRLIYYSQIVNDFQKGDIAEGYSVSREKKESFPLTVTSAQKNPTAFYLCASSRRQGIGELFFGEGSRLTVL.

Only one count was recorded for this clone. The rearrangement uses TRBV5-1 and TRBJ1-4, with TRBD1 matching 11 bases. The J segment lost 7 bases and the V segment lost 2 bases, leaving 7 bases of the junction unmatched. The CDR3 is made up of 16 amino acids. Germline assignment: CDR1 SGHRS and CDR2 YFSETQ. The CDR3 here is CASSLARTGGGEKLFF. The CDR3 nucleotides are TGCGCCAGCAGCTTAGCCCGGACAGGGGGCGGTGAAAAACTGTTTTTT.

The chain carries TRBV5-1 and TRBJ2-7, with TRBD1 identical over 9 bases. Per the germline V gene, CDR1 is SGHRS and CDR2 is YFSETQ. The CDR3 spans 16 residues. With V trimmed by 0 bases and J by 3 bases, 7 bases remained unmatched. The DNA of the CDR3 is TGCGCCAGCAGCTTGGGCAGGACAGGGGAAGGCTACGAGCAGTACTTC. As protein: CASSLGRTGEGYEQYF.

The rearrangement links TRBV14 to TRBJ2-1; possibly TRBD2 for D (5 bases). V shed 4 bases and J shed 3 bases, with 16 bases lying between them. Germline V gene data show CDR1 as SGHDN and CDR2 as FVKESK. This CDR3 comprises 16 residues. As DNA, the CDR3 is TGTGCCAGCAGCCCCTTCGCCACCGGACTCTACAATGAGCAGTTCTTC. Translated, it gives CASSPFATGLYNEQFF.

The chain is built from TRBV6-6 and TRBJ2-1; the match to TRBD2 covers 7 bases. J lost 7 bases, V lost 0 bases, and 9 bases had no gene match. The CDR3 consists of 16 residues. Germline lookup yields CDR1 MNHNY and CDR2 SVGAGI (reference sequence). The CDR3 loop reads CASSYSAGRGRNEQFF. In nucleotides, the CDR3 is TGTGCCAGCAGTTACTCGGCGGGGCGGGGGAGGAATGAGCAGTTCTTC.

The genes are TRBV3-1 (or the pseudogene TRBV3-2) and TRBJ1-5; 7 nucleotides align to TRBD1. This CDR3 is 15 amino acids long. Looked up from germline, CDR1 is LGHDT and CDR2 is YNNKEL (reference sequence). After removal of 2 bases from V and 1 base from J, the junction contained 2 bases not matched to a gene. CDR3 DNA: TGTGCCAGCAGCCAATACAGGGGAAGCAATCAGCCCCAGCATTTT. Protein: CASSQYRGSNQPQHF.

The chain employs TRBV3-1 (or the pseudogene TRBV3-2) and TRBJ1-1; tentative D call: TRBD1 (6 bases). V lost 4 bases and J lost 0, with 9 bases in between. Germline CDR1 and CDR2: LGHDT and YNNKEL (reference sequence). The CDR3 has 14 amino acids. CDR3 sequence: CASSPGHMNTEAFF. The CDR3 DNA is TGTGCCAGCAGCCCGGGACACATGAACACTGAAGCTTTCTTT.

The chain recombines TRBV13 with TRBJ2-5, with 10 bases that match TRBD2. Trimming removed 1 base from V and 5 bases from J; junction bases left unmatched: 7. The CDR3 has 16 residues. Looked up from germline, CDR1 is PRHDT and CDR2 is FYEKMQ (reference sequence). The CDR3 here is CASSLAGSGGAETQYF. CDR3 DNA sequence: TGTGCCAGCAGCTTAGCCGGGAGCGGGGGGGCTGAGACCCAGTACTTC.

The genes are TRBV7-9 and TRBJ2-6, with D possibly TRBD1 on 5 matching bases. Germline V gene data show CDR1 as SEHNR and CDR2 as FQNEAQ (reference sequence). V lost 5 bases and J lost 1, with 9 bases in between. The CDR3 has 15 amino acids. The CDR3 DNA reads as TGTGCCAGCAGCCTCAGGGTTTCTGGGGCCAACGTCCTGACTTTC. Translation: CASSLRVSGANVLTF.

The rearrangement links TRBV5-8 to TRBJ2-1; 8 bases line up with TRBD2. CDR1 and CDR2 (germline): SGHTS, YDEGEE. The CDR3 loop spans 14 amino acids. V gave up 2 bases and J gave up 10 bases; unmatched junction bases: 8. This chain's CDR3 is CASSFGTRRREQFF. CDR3 nucleotide sequence: TGTGCCAGCAGCTTCGGGACTAGACGACGCGAGCAGTTCTTC. The complete variable domain, with remaining parts taken from reference TRBV5-8 and TRBJ2-1, reads EAGVTQSPTHLIKTRGQQATLRCSPISGHTSVYWYQQALGLGLQFLLWYDEGEERNRGNFPPRFSGRQFPNYSSELNVNALELEDSALYLCASSFGTRRREQFFGPGTRLTVL.

V is TRBV18 and J is TRBJ2-7; a possible D gene is TRBD1 (7 bases). Germline V CDR1 and CDR2: KGHSH, LQKENI. The CDR3 is 15 residues long. V lost 0 bases to trimming and J lost 4 bases, with 13 bases between them. In nucleotides, the CDR3 is TGTGCCAGCTCACCACCCCAGGGGGGAAGGTACGAGCAGTACTTC. It translates to CASSPPQGGRYEQYF.

The rearrangement uses TRBV19 and TRBJ1-1; 7 bases fit TRBD1. This CDR3 spans 15 amino acids. V gave up 2 bases and J gave up 0 bases; unmatched junction bases: 3. CDR1 is LNHDA, CDR2 SQIVND, per germline (reference sequence). CDR3 DNA: TGTGCCAGTAGTATACAACAGGGGCTGAACACTGAAGCTTTCTTT. Translated, it gives CASSIQQGLNTEAFF.